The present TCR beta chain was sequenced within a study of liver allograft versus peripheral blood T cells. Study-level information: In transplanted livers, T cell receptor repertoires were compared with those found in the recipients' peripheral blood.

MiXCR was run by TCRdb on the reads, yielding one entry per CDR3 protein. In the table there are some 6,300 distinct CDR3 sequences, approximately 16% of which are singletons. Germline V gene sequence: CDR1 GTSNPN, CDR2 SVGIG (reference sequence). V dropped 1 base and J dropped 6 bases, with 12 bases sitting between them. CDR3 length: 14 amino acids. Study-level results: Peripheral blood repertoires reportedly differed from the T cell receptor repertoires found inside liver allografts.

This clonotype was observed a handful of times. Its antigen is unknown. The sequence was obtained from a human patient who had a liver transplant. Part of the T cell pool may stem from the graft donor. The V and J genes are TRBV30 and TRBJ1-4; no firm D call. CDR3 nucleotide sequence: TGTGCCTGGAGTGACGAGGTGGCTTATGAAAAACTGTTTTTT. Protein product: CAWSDEVAYEKLFF.